The present entry profiles one T cell receptor beta chain with its context. Antigen: not known. These data originate in a study of T cell repertoires in cytomegalovirus infection. As for the study in general: Public TCR beta signatures were indicative of both CMV infection and a matching HLA type.

V shed 6 bases and J 0 bases; nucleotides not matched to a gene: 2. This CDR3 has 14 residues. CDR1 is LNHDA, CDR2 SQIVND, per germline (reference sequence). TCRdb independently ran MiXCR on the reads; one entry per CDR3 protein. This sample has around 800,000 distinct CDR3 sequences, with 30% to 35% found just once. The input for sequencing was cultured CD8+ T cells from PBMCs, taken from culture after CMV antigen stimulation. This chain joins TRBV19 and TRBJ2-1; 7 bases are shared with TRBD2. This receptor was identified in a human donor in good health (CMV status not recorded). Some clones in this sample may be carry-over from other donors' samples. CDR3 loop: CASRPGGSYNEQFF. Written as DNA, the CDR3 is TGTGCCAGTAGGCCGGGGGGCTCCTACAATGAGCAGTTCTTC.